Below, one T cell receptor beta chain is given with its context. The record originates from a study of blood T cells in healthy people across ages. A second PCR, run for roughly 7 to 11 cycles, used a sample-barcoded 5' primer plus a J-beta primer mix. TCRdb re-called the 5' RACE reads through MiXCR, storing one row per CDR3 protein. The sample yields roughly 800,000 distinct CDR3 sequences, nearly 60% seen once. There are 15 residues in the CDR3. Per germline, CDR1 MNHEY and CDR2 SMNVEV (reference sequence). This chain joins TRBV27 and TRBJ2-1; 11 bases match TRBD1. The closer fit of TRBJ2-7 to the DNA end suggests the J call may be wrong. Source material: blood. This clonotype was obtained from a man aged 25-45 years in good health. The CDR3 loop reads CASSLGTGGNNEQYF. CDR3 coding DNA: TGTGCCAGCAGCTTAGGGACAGGGGGGAACAATGAGCAGTACTTC.